These 25 T cell receptor beta chains came from one sample sequenced in a study of cytomegalovirus exposure and HLA in healthy donors. The study ran its PCR with 60 Vbeta and 13 Jbeta primers. Assay used: immunoSEQ multiplex PCR; TCRdb lists only in-frame clones, some missing. The repertoire table contains just over 150,000 clones. The specimen sequenced was PBMCs. The receptors originated from a woman aged 60-75 years in good health and CMV-seronegative.

The chain couples TRBV5-6 to TRBJ2-5; 11 nucleotides align to TRBD1. Germline values: CDR1 SGHDT, CDR2 YYEEEE. V lost 5 bases and J lost 5; bases outside the gene matches: 11. The CDR3 length is 16 residues. As DNA, the CDR3 is TGTGCCAGCAGTTCTACCGGGACAGGGGGGTGGGAGACCCAGTACTTC. Protein product: CASSSTGTGGWETQYF.

The V gene is TRBV19, the J gene TRBJ2-3; possible D gene TRBD1, 6 bases. The CDR3 is made up of 16 amino acids. Germline CDR1 reads LNHDA; CDR2 reads SQIVND (reference sequence). Deletions cut 3 bases from V and 4 bases from J, with 17 bases between. CDR3 in amino acids: CASSIGLQGLADTQYF. CDR3 sequence (DNA): TGTGCCAGTAGTATTGGTCTACAGGGTCTAGCAGATACGCAGTATTTT.

The rearrangement uses TRBV11-1 and TRBJ2-3; 7 nucleotides line up with TRBD2. V lost 4 bases, J lost 3 bases, and 7 bases stayed unmatched. The germline CDR1 and CDR2 sequences are SGHAT and FQDESV (reference sequence). The CDR3 is 15 residues long. The CDR3 DNA follows: TGTGCCAGCAGCTCCCGCCGGGGGGTAACAGATACGCAGTATTTT. This codes for CASSSRRGVTDTQYF.

The chain employs TRBV4-3 and TRBJ1-2, with D hard to call. Looked up from germline, CDR1 is LGHNA and CDR2 is YSLEER. Trimming stripped 6 bases from V and 8 bases from J, with 19 bases between. There are 14 residues in the CDR3. CDR3 sequence reads: CASSLGWGTGGYTF. As DNA, the CDR3 is TGCGCCAGCAGTCTAGGCTGGGGAACGGGGGGCTACACCTTC.

V usage is TRBV6-6 and J usage is TRBJ2-2, with 8 positions matching TRBD2. V dropped 7 bases and J dropped 3; count of bases not matched to a gene: 10. CDR1 is MNHNY, CDR2 SVGAGI, per germline (reference sequence). There are 16 residues in the CDR3. CDR3 sequence (DNA): TGTGCCAGCACCCGAGGGCTGGGACTAGACACCGGGGAGCTGTTTTTT. Its translation is CASTRGLGLDTGELFF.

The chain has TRBV5-8 and TRBJ2-5; 13 bases line up with TRBD2. Germline CDR1 is SGHTS and CDR2 is YDEGEE. The CDR3 sequence is 18 residues long. Trimming removed 3 bases from V and 2 bases from J; junction bases left unmatched: 10. CDR3 sequence (DNA): TGTGCCAGCAGCTATACTAGCGGGGGGGCCTTTTGGCAAGAGACCCAGTACTTC. Its protein is CASSYTSGGAFWQETQYF.

The genes are TRBV5-1 and TRBJ1-1, with D possibly matching TRBD1 (5 bases). In germline, CDR1 is SGHRS, CDR2 YFSETQ. Trimming took off 0 bases at V and 1 base at J, with 10 bases between the two ends. CDR3 length: 15 residues. In DNA form, the CDR3 reads TGCGCCAGCAGCTTGGCACAGGTTGAGAACACTGAAGCTTTCTTT. It specifies CASSLAQVENTEAFF.

Note on this clone: An end of the junction does not agree with germline; a read error may underlie this. The genes are TRBV4-1 and TRBJ2-2; D might be TRBD2 (6 bases). Germline loops: CDR1 MGHRA, CDR2 YSYEKL. The CDR3 runs 14 residues. CDR3 protein: CAGSPEGNTGELFF. For the CDR3, the DNA is TGCGCCGGCAGCCCGGAGGGAAACACCGGGGAGCTGTTTTTT.

The chain has TRBV7-9 and TRBJ1-2; D may be TRBD1 (5 bases). Trimming shortened V by 1 base and J by 4 bases, and 13 bases separated the two germline ends. This CDR3 spans 15 amino acids. CDR1 is SEHNR and CDR2 is FQNEAQ in the germline V gene (reference sequence). The CDR3 region is CASSLGGQGIYGYTF. CDR3 nucleotides: TGTGCCAGCAGCTTAGGGGGCCAGGGAATCTATGGCTACACCTTC.

This chain connects TRBV19 to TRBJ2-1, with 12 positions matching TRBD2. V shed 6 bases, J shed 0 bases, and the junction held 6 bases outside the gene matches. CDR1 LNHDA and CDR2 SQIVND come from the germline V gene (reference sequence). CDR3 length: 17 amino acids. The CDR3 DNA reads TGTGCCAGTAGACTAGCGGGGGGCCTGAGCTCCTACAATGAGCAGTTCTTC. Translating it yields CASRLAGGLSSYNEQFF. Using reference TRBV19 and TRBJ2-1 for the parts outside the CDR3, the full variable domain is DGGITQSPKYLFRKEGQNVTLSCEQNLNHDAMYWYRQDPGQGLRLIYYSQIVNDFQKGDIAEGYSVSREKKESFPLTVTSAQKNPTAFYLCASRLAGGLSSYNEQFFGPGTRLTVL.

This chain links TRBV4-2 with TRBJ2-5; the match to TRBD2 covers 7 bases. Per germline, CDR1 LGHNA and CDR2 YNFKEQ. The CDR3 length is 16 residues. With 0 bases clipped from V and 4 bases from J, the junction kept 8 bases outside the gene matches. CDR3 amino acids: CASSQDLGGGGETQYF. The CDR3 DNA reads as TGTGCCAGCAGCCAAGATCTGGGAGGCGGGGGAGAGACCCAGTACTTC.

This sequence joins TRBV5-4 and TRBJ2-5, with 11 bases aligning to TRBD2. The CDR3 sequence is 17 residues long. V was pared by 0 bases and J by 3 bases, with 7 bases of the junction left unmatched. The V gene's germline CDR1 is SGHNT and CDR2 YYREEE (reference sequence). The CDR3 bases are TGTGCCAGCAGCTTGGCGGCATTAGCGGGGGGGAAAGAGACCCAGTACTTC. Protein product: CASSLAALAGGKETQYF.

The chain has TRBV19 and TRBJ1-2; 10 bases match TRBD1. Germline-derived CDR1 and CDR2 are LNHDA and SQIVND (reference sequence). V was pared by 3 bases and J by 4 bases, with 5 bases of the junction left unmatched. The CDR3 runs to 15 residues. This CDR3 reads CASSMRQGAFYGYTF. In DNA form, the CDR3 reads TGTGCCAGTAGTATGCGACAGGGGGCTTTCTATGGCTACACCTTC. The full variable domain, its missing parts supplied by reference TRBV19 and TRBJ1-2, is DGGITQSPKYLFRKEGQNVTLSCEQNLNHDAMYWYRQDPGQGLRLIYYSQIVNDFQKGDIAEGYSVSREKKESFPLTVTSAQKNPTAFYLCASSMRQGAFYGYTFGSGTRLTVV.

The J gene is TRBJ2-1, the V gene TRBV5-6, with TRBD1 matching over 8 bases. Trimming cost V 4 bases and J 2 bases; bases outside gene matches: 5. The CDR3 totals 15 residues. Germline-derived CDR1 and CDR2 are SGHDT and YYEEEE. In nucleotides, the CDR3 is TGTGCCAGCAGCACGGACAGGGACACCTACAATGAGCAGTTCTTC. It encodes CASSTDRDTYNEQFF.

This rearrangement joins TRBV5-1 to TRBJ1-5, with a weak D call TRBD1 (5 bases). Per the germline V gene, CDR1 is SGHRS and CDR2 is YFSETQ. The CDR3 loop spans 14 amino acids. V gave up 1 base and J gave up 5 bases, with 10 bases separating them. DNA of the CDR3: TGCGCCAGCAGCTTGTTGGGAGGGGATCAGCCCCAGCATTTT. It yields the protein CASSLLGGDQPQHF.

CDR3 residues: CASSQSRGNGYTF. CDR3 sequence (DNA): TGCGCCAGCAGCCAGTCAAGGGGGAATGGCTACACCTTC. This rearrangement joins TRBV4-1 to TRBJ1-2; possibly TRBD1 for D (6 bases). This CDR3 comprises 13 residues. Trimming pared 3 bases from V and 6 bases from J, leaving 11 bases between. In germline, CDR1 is MGHRA, CDR2 YSYEKL.

The rearrangement links TRBV30 to TRBJ2-3, with 8 bases aligning to TRBD2. Germline V gene lookup returns CDR1 GTSNPN and CDR2 SVGIG (reference sequence). V dropped 2 bases and J dropped 6; count of bases not matched to a gene: 16. This CDR3 contains 17 residues. As DNA, the CDR3 is TGTGCCTGGAGTAGTATCCCCACTAGCGGAACTCGCGATACGCAGTATTTT. It specifies CAWSSIPTSGTRDTQYF.

The V gene is TRBV18, the J gene TRBJ1-4; no clear D. The CDR3 covers 14 residues. Germline-derived CDR1 and CDR2 are KGHSH and LQKENI. V was clipped by 3 bases and J by 2 bases, with 7 bases between them. The CDR3: CASSPRRTNEKLFF. DNA for the CDR3: TGTGCCAGCTCACCCAGGAGGACTAATGAAAAACTGTTTTTT.

This chain connects TRBV19 to TRBJ1-2; 12 nucleotides line up with TRBD1. Germline trimming cut 9 bases from V and 3 bases from J; bases unmatched to any gene: 8. The CDR3 totals 15 residues. Germline CDR1 is LNHDA and CDR2 is SQIVND (reference sequence). DNA for the CDR3: TGTGCCAGCACCGGGACAGGGGGCCTACACTATGGCTACACCTTC. It encodes CASTGTGGLHYGYTF.

The chain recombines TRBV2 with TRBJ1-5; perhaps TRBD1 as D (6 bases). CDR1 SNHLY and CDR2 FYNNEI come from the germline V gene. With 6 bases removed from V and 2 bases from J, the gap between germline ends came to 14 bases. The CDR3 runs to 15 residues. DNA of the CDR3: TGTGCCAGCAGAACAGGGCTTAGGGGCAATCAGCCCCAGCATTTT. Protein: CASRTGLRGNQPQHF.

The chain combines TRBV25-1 with TRBJ2-7, with D possibly TRBD1 on 6 matching bases. CDR1 is MGHDK, CDR2 SYGVNS, per germline. V was cut by 3 bases and J by 6 bases, with 21 bases left in between. The CDR3 spans 16 residues. In nucleotides, the CDR3 is TGTGCCAGCAGTGATCTCGAGGGGCCAGGGGACCTCGAGCAGTACTTC. Translated: CASSDLEGPGDLEQYF.

The chain combines TRBV7-9 with TRBJ1-1, with D perhaps matching TRBD1 (5 bases). Germline CDR1 SEHNR, CDR2 FQNEAQ (reference sequence). V shed 5 bases and J shed 0 bases, with 13 bases lying between them. The CDR3 is 15 amino acids. CDR3 sequence: CASSLRAGMNTEAFF. In DNA, the CDR3 is TGTGCCAGCAGCCTAAGGGCAGGGATGAACACTGAAGCTTTCTTT.

V and J are TRBV5-1 and TRBJ2-5, with D possibly being TRBD1 (6 bases). Gene TRBJ2-7 matches the end of the DNA better, so the J call may be wrong. The CDR3 has 12 residues. Germline-derived CDR1 and CDR2 are SGHRS and YFSETQ. The CDR3 sequence: CASSRGSHEQYF. The CDR3, as DNA: TGCGCCAGCAGCAGGGGGTCCCACGAGCAGTACTTC.

V usage is TRBV7-6 and J usage is TRBJ2-6; a possible D gene is TRBD2 (5 bases). Germline V gene sequence: CDR1 SGHVS, CDR2 FNYEAQ. This CDR3 region has 16 residues. The V end was cut by 3 bases, the J end by 2 bases, with 11 bases between. CDR3 nucleotide sequence: TGTGCCAGCAGCTTCCGCCCGGGAACTGGGGCCAACGTCCTGACTTTC. It translates to CASSFRPGTGANVLTF.

CDR3 amino acids: CASGPTAGGNTIYF. CDR3 in DNA: TGTGCTAGTGGACCGACAGCGGGGGGAAACACCATATATTTT. The chain recombines TRBV12-5 with TRBJ1-3; D is perhaps TRBD1 (5 bases). The CDR3 has 14 residues. The germline V and J ends were trimmed by 6 bases and 4 bases, with 13 bases remaining between them. Germline V CDR1 and CDR2: LGHNT, FRNRAP.